The 25 T cell receptor beta chains below were found in one sample sequenced in a study of PD-1 blockade in classical Hodgkin lymphoma (TCRdb year 2020). Libraries were built with the immunoSEQ multiplex PCR assay. TCRdb obtained this table from immuneACCESS and retained in-frame rearrangements with V and J assigned. These tables miss some clones; where compared with another copy, unresolved V genes account for less than half of the shortfall, and the remainder is unexplained. This sample has about 110,000 clones in its table, and roughly nine tenths of those were observed once. The ten biggest clones cover about 20% of the sample. Per the publication, the time point label means: cycle 2 day 1 (C2D1) of nivolumab. Every trial patient had relapsed after autologous stem cell transplantation, and cohorts A, B and C differed in prior brentuximab vedotin exposure. The source material was peripheral blood mononuclear cells (PBMCs), sampled before the second cycle of nivolumab. The receptors here all came from a human donor with classical Hodgkin lymphoma.

The rearrangement joins TRBV7-6 to TRBJ2-1, with unresolved D. Germline CDR1 and CDR2: SGHVS and FNYEAQ. CDR3 length: 15 amino acids. V was pared by 2 bases and J by 3 bases, with 11 bases between. CDR3 in amino acids: CASSLNSGSYNEQFF. CDR3 coding DNA: TGTGCCAGCAGCTTAAATTCCGGTAGCTACAATGAGCAGTTCTTC.

The genes are TRBV12-5 and TRBJ2-7; D is possibly TRBD1 (5 bases). There are 15 residues in the CDR3. V was clipped by 0 bases and J by 6 bases, with 15 bases between them. The V gene's germline CDR1 is LGHNT and CDR2 FRNRAP. The CDR3 here is CASGLVQLGRCEQYF. The CDR3 nucleotides read TGTGCTAGTGGTTTGGTACAGTTGGGGCGGTGCGAGCAGTACTTC.

As regards this clone: Other DNA sequences within the sample encode an identical CDR3. This chain joins TRBV5-6 and TRBJ2-7, with D maybe TRBD2 (5 bases). The CDR3 runs to 13 residues. Germline lookup yields CDR1 SGHDT and CDR2 YYEEEE. Trimming removed 0 bases from V and 3 bases from J, with 7 bases in between. The CDR3 loop reads CASSLGTYYEQYF. The CDR3 region has the DNA TGTGCCAGCAGCTTGGGGACTTACTACGAGCAGTACTTC.

The V call is TRBV6-5, the J call TRBJ2-3; the match to TRBD1 covers 9 bases. CDR1 and CDR2 from the germline V gene are MNHEY and SVGAGI. This CDR3 has 16 residues. V lost 0 bases to trimming and J lost 7 bases; unmatched junction nucleotides: 8. The DNA of the CDR3 is TGTGCCAGCAGTTACTCCCAAGGGACAGGGCTAAATACGCAGTATTTT. It is translated as CASSYSQGTGLNTQYF.

The rearrangement links TRBV5-1 to TRBJ2-2; tentative D call: TRBD1 (6 bases). Trimming left V 3 bases short and J 4 bases short, with 16 bases between. CDR3 length equals 16 residues. Germline V lookup: CDR1 SGHRS, CDR2 YFSETQ. The DNA of the CDR3 is TGCGCCAGCAGCTCAACAGGGAATCCCCTCACCGGGGAGCTGTTTTTT. Amino acids: CASSSTGNPLTGELFF.

This chain connects TRBV5-4 to TRBJ1-2; weak D call: TRBD1 (6 bases). There are 14 residues in the CDR3. V lost 0 bases, J lost 6 bases, and 12 bases lay in between. Germline V gene sequence: CDR1 SGHNT, CDR2 YYREEE (reference sequence). The DNA of the CDR3 is TGTGCCAGCAGCTTGGGGGGTCGGACAGATGGCTACACCTTC. It translates to CASSLGGRTDGYTF.

The gene calls are TRBV19 and TRBJ1-5, with a weak D call TRBD1 (5 bases). Germline CDR1 reads LNHDA; CDR2 reads SQIVND (reference sequence). This CDR3 region has 14 residues. V lost 3 bases, J lost 2 bases, and 8 bases lay in between. This CDR3 is CASSMGRGNQPQHF. The CDR3 nucleotides are TGTGCCAGTAGTATGGGACGGGGCAATCAGCCCCAGCATTTT.

This clone has a single count. The DNA for the CDR3 is TGTGCCAGCAGCTCCGGGACTAGTAAGAATGAGCAGTTCTTC. Protein sequence: CASSSGTSKNEQFF. The chain uses TRBV5-4 and TRBJ2-1; TRBD2 agrees at 8 bases. The V and J ends lost 3 bases and 7 bases, in that order; junction bases with no gene match: 6. CDR1 SGHNT and CDR2 YYREEE come from the germline V gene (reference sequence). The CDR3 totals 14 residues.

This rearrangement joins TRBV28 to TRBJ2-7; D not resolved. The germline gives CDR1 MDHEN, CDR2 SYDVKM. The length of the CDR3 is 15 residues. V was shortened by 2 bases and J by 7 bases, with 18 bases between the two germline ends. CDR3 region: CASSLAPTGYVEQYF. In nucleotides, the CDR3 is TGTGCCAGCAGTTTAGCCCCCACCGGATATGTTGAGCAGTACTTC.

V is TRBV19 and J is TRBJ2-1; 12 nucleotides agree with TRBD2. J was trimmed by 5 bases and V by 5 bases; bases with no gene match: 7. Germline V gene data show CDR1 as LNHDA and CDR2 as SQIVND (reference sequence). The length of the CDR3 is 16 residues. This chain's CDR3 is CASSWTSGTGDNEQFF. CDR3 DNA sequence: TGTGCCAGTAGTTGGACTAGCGGGACGGGGGACAATGAGCAGTTCTTC.

This clone is a singleton in its sample. CDR3 sequence: CASQAGTGELFF. Written as DNA, the CDR3 is TGTGCCAGCCAGGCGGGCACCGGGGAGCTGTTTTTT. The chain combines TRBV28 with TRBJ2-2; D might be TRBD2 (5 bases). Germline CDR1 and CDR2: MDHEN and SYDVKM. CDR3 size: 12 residues. Trimming left V 8 bases short and J 4 bases short, with 8 bases between.

The chain uses TRBV5-4 and TRBJ1-3, with a possible D match to TRBD1 (5 bases). The V end was cut by 4 bases, the J end by 8 bases, with 13 bases between. Germline V CDR1 and CDR2: SGHNT, YYREEE (reference sequence). This CDR3 is built from 13 residues. The CDR3 region has the DNA TGTGCCAGCAGCCGGGACTGGGGGGACACCATATATTTT. Its protein is CASSRDWGDTIYF.

This chain joins TRBV7-9 and TRBJ2-3, with D perhaps matching TRBD1 or TRBD2 (5 bases each). The CDR3 has 14 residues. CDR1 and CDR2 from the germline V gene are SEHNR and FQNEAQ (reference sequence). The germline V and J ends were trimmed by 3 bases and 2 bases, with 9 bases remaining between them. CDR3 nucleotides: TGTGCCAGCAGCTTCGAGGGGCTCACAGATACGCAGTATTTT. Protein sequence: CASSFEGLTDTQYF.

The chain carries TRBV7-6 and TRBJ2-5, with D possibly TRBD2 on 6 matching bases. Germline V CDR1 and CDR2: SGHVS, FNYEAQ. The V end was cut by 6 bases, the J end by 5 bases, with 13 bases between. CDR3 length equals 13 residues. The CDR3: CASRSTSFETQYF. The CDR3 nucleotides are TGTGCCAGCAGGTCGACTAGTTTCGAGACCCAGTACTTC. The full variable domain, rest sourced from reference TRBV7-6 and TRBJ2-5, is GAGVSQSPRYKVTKRGQDVALRCDPISGHVSLYWYRQALGQGPEFLTYFNYEAQQDKSGLPNDRFSAERPEGSISTLTIQRTEQRDSAMYRCASRSTSFETQYFGPGTRLLVL.

The chain recombines TRBV5-1 with TRBJ2-3, with 9 bases aligning to TRBD2. Looked up from germline, CDR1 is SGHRS and CDR2 is YFSETQ. This CDR3 contains 14 residues. V shed 5 bases, J shed 2 bases, and the junction held 3 bases outside the gene matches. This CDR3 is CASRTSGSTDTQYF. The CDR3 DNA reads as TGCGCCAGCAGGACTAGCGGCTCCACAGATACGCAGTATTTT.

This chain connects TRBV11-2 to TRBJ2-7, with unresolved D. The CDR3 runs to 13 residues. Germline CDR1 and CDR2: SGHAT and FQNNGV. Trimming left V 5 bases short and J 4 bases short, with 12 bases between. CDR3 sequence: CASSASRRYEQYF. The DNA of the CDR3 is TGTGCCAGCAGCGCCAGCAGGCGGTACGAGCAGTACTTC.

This sequence joins TRBV11-2 and TRBJ2-7; D possibly corresponds to TRBD2 (7 bases). The CDR3 sequence is 13 residues long. Between the trimmed V and J ends, which lost 3 bases and 5 bases, there was a span of 11 bases. Germline V gene sequence: CDR1 SGHAT, CDR2 FQNNGV. The CDR3 protein is CASSLGGANEQYF. The CDR3 DNA reads TGTGCCAGCAGCTTGGGGGGGGCCAACGAGCAGTACTTC.

The chain recombines TRBV20-1 with TRBJ2-7; D not certain. The length of the CDR3 is 11 residues. Germline CDR1 and CDR2: DFQATT and SNEGSKA (reference sequence). V lost 4 bases and J lost 4, with 8 bases in between. The CDR3: CSAISTYEQYF. Written as DNA, the CDR3 is TGCAGTGCTATCAGTACTTACGAGCAGTACTTC.

As for this clone: A read error may account for a junction end that differs from germline. This chain uses TRBV15 with TRBJ1-4, with TRBD1 as a possible D gene (5 bases). Looked up from germline, CDR1 is LNHNV and CDR2 is YYDKDF (reference sequence). This CDR3 is 15 amino acids long. CDR3 sequence: CATSRDGDSLRAIIF. The DNA for the CDR3 is TGTGCCACCAGCAGAGATGGGGACTCGCTAAGGGCAATAATTTTT.

In regard to this clone: This specimen includes other DNA sequences encoding the same CDR3. V is TRBV27 and J is TRBJ2-6; D remains ambiguous. Trimming removed 3 bases from V and 0 bases from J, with 0 bases in between. This CDR3 comprises 13 residues. Germline lookup yields CDR1 MNHEY and CDR2 SMNVEV (reference sequence). DNA of the CDR3: TGTGCCAGCAGTTTCTCTGGGGCCAACGTCCTGACTTTC. This sequence encodes CASSFSGANVLTF.

The rearrangement links TRBV4-3 to TRBJ2-3, with D perhaps given as TRBD1 or TRBD2 (5 bases each). CDR3 size: 14 residues. Trimming removed 2 bases from V and 6 bases from J, with 12 bases in between. Germline V gene lookup returns CDR1 LGHNA and CDR2 YSLEER. Here the CDR3 DNA reads TGCGCCAGCAGCCAATACCGAGGGGCGGATACGCAGTATTTT. This translates into CASSQYRGADTQYF.

The V and J genes are TRBV6-4 and TRBJ2-2; tentatively, D is TRBD1 or TRBD2 (5 bases each). Germline V gives CDR1 MRHNA, CDR2 SNTAGT. Deletions cut 6 bases from V and 5 bases from J, with 10 bases between. This CDR3 spans 13 amino acids. The CDR3 coding sequence is TGTGCCAGCAGGGGACGGGATACCGGGGAGCTGTTTTTT. This codes for CASRGRDTGELFF.

This clone was seen only once. The chain is built from TRBV5-1 and TRBJ2-7; the match to TRBD2 covers 11 bases. The trim removed 4 bases at V and 2 bases at J, leaving 8 bases unmatched. The germline gives CDR1 SGHRS, CDR2 YFSETQ. The CDR3 length is 16 residues. As DNA, the CDR3 is TGCGCCAGCAGCCAAACCGGGACTAGCGGAGCCTACGAGCAGTACTTC. It codes for CASSQTGTSGAYEQYF.

This clone showed up just once. The rearrangement joins TRBV5-4 to TRBJ2-5; 8 bases match TRBD2. This CDR3 has 16 amino acids. Germline V CDR1 and CDR2: SGHNT, YYREEE (reference sequence). V shed 2 bases and J 0 bases; nucleotides not matched to a gene: 6. The CDR3 here is CASSFYSGEYQETQYF. The CDR3 DNA is TGTGCCAGCAGCTTCTATAGCGGGGAGTACCAAGAGACCCAGTACTTC.

The rearrangement joins TRBV7-6 to TRBJ2-1, with a tentative D call TRBD1 (5 bases). V lost 1 base, J lost 0 bases, and 7 bases lay in between. Germline loops: CDR1 SGHVS, CDR2 FNYEAQ. This CDR3 spans 15 amino acids. The CDR3 coding sequence is TGTGCCAGCAGCTTAGACAGGAGCTCCTACAATGAGCAGTTCTTC. Residues: CASSLDRSSYNEQFF.